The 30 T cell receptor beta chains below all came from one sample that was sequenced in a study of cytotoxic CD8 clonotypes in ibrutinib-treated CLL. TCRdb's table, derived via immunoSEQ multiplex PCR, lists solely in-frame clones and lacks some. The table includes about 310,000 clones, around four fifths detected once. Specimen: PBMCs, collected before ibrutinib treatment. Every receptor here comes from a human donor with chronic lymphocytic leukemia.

The CDR3 DNA reads TGTGCCAGCAGCCAATACAGGGGACCAGCTTTCTTT. It specifies CASSQYRGPAFF. The rearrangement joins TRBV4-2 to TRBJ1-1, with TRBD1 matching over 7 bases. Germline assignment: CDR1 LGHNA and CDR2 YNFKEQ. J lost 10 bases, V lost 2 bases, and 4 bases had no gene match. This CDR3 region has 12 residues.

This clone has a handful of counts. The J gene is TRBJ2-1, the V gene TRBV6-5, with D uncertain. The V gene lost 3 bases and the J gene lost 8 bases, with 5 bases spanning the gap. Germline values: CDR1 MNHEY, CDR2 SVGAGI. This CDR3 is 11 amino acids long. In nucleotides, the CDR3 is TGTGCCAGCAGTTATGGGCATGAGCAGTTCTTC. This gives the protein CASSYGHEQFF.

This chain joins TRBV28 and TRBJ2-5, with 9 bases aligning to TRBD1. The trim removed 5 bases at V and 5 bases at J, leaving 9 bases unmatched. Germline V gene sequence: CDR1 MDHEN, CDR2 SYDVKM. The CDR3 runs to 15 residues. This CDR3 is CASSPTDRGRETQYF. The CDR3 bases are TGTGCCAGCAGTCCAACCGACAGGGGGAGGGAGACCCAGTACTTC.

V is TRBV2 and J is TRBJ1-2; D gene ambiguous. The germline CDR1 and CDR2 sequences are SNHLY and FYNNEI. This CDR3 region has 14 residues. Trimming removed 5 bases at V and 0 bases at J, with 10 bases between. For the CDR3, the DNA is TGTGCCAGCAGTAAGGACGGTGCTAACTATGGCTACACCTTC. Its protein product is CASSKDGANYGYTF. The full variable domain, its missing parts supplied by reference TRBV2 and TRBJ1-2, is EPEVTQTPSHQVTQMGQEVILRCVPISNHLYFYWYRQILGQKVEFLVSFYNNEISEKSEIFDDQFSVERPDGSNFTLKIRSTKLEDSAMYFCASSKDGANYGYTFGSGTRLTVV.

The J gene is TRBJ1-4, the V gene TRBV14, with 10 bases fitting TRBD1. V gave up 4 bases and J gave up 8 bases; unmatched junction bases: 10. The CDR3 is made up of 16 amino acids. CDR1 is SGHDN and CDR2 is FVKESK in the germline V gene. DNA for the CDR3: TGTGCCAGCAGCCGGGACAGGGGTCTATATGGAGAAAAACTGTTTTTT. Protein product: CASSRDRGLYGEKLFF.

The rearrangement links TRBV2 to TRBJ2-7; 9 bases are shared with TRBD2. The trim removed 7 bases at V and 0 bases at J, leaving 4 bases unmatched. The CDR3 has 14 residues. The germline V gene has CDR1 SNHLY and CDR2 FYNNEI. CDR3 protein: CASIKAGGSYEQYF. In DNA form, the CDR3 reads TGTGCCAGCATAAAAGCGGGAGGCTCCTACGAGCAGTACTTC.

The CDR3 sequence: CASSIERWTEQYF. CDR3 nucleotides: TGTGCCAGTAGTATAGAGAGGTGGACAGAGCAGTACTTC. The chain has TRBV19 and TRBJ2-7; tentatively, D is TRBD1 (5 bases). Trimming took 0 bases from V and 7 from J, leaving 10 bases between them. The CDR3 length is 13 residues. Germline loops: CDR1 LNHDA, CDR2 SQIVND (reference sequence).

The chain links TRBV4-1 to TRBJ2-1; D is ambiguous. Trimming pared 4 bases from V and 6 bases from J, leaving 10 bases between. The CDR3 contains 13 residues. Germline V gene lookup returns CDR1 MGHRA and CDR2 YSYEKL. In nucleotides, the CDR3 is TGCGCCAGCAGCCTAGGTCAGCCCAATGAGCAGTTCTTC. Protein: CASSLGQPNEQFF.

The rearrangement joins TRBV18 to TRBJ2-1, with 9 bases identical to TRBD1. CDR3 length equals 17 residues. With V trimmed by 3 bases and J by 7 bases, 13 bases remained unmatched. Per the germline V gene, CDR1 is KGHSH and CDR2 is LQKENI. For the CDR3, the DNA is TGTGCCAGCTCACCGGGGTCAGGGACAGGGATGAGGAATGAGCAGTTCTTC. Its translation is CASSPGSGTGMRNEQFF.

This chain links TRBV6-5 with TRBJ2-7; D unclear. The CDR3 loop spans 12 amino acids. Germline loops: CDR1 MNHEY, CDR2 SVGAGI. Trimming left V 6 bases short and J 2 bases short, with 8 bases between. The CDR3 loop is CASSQTTYEQYF. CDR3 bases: TGTGCCAGCAGCCAAACCACCTACGAGCAGTACTTC.

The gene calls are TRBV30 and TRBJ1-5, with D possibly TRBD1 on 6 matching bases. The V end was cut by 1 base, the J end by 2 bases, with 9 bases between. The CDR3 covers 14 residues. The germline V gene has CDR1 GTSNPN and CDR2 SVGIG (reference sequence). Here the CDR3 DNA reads TGTGCCTGGAGTGGAGGGGGTCGCAATCAGCCCCAGCATTTT. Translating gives CAWSGGGRNQPQHF. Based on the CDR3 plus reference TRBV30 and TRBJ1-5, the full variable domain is SQTIHQWPATLVQPVGSPLSLECTVEGTSNPNLYWYRQAAGRGLQLLFYSVGIGQISSEVPQNLSASRPQDRQFILSSKKLLLSDSGFYLCAWSGGGRNQPQHFGDGTRLSIL.

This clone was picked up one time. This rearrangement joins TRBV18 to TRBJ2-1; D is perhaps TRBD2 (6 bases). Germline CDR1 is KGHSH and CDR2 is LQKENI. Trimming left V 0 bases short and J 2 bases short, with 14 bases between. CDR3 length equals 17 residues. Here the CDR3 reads CASSPPKTGVAYNEQFF. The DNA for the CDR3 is TGTGCCAGCTCACCACCGAAGACGGGGGTCGCCTACAATGAGCAGTTCTTC.

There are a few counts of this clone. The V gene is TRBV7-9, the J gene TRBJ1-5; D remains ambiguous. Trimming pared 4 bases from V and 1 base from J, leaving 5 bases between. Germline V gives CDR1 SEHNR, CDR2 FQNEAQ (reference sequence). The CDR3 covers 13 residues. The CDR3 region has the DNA TGTGCCAGCAGCTCGGACAGCAATCAGCCCCAGCATTTT. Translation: CASSSDSNQPQHF.

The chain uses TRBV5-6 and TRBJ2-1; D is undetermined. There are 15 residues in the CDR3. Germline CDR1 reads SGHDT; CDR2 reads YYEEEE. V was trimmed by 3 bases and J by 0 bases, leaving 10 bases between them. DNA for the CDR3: TGTGCCAGCAGCTCCTGGGGAAGCTCCTACAATGAGCAGTTCTTC. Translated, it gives CASSSWGSSYNEQFF.

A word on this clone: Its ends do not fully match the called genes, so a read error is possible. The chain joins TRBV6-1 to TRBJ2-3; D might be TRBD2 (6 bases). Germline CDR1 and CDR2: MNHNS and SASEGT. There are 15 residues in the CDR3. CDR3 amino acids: CAGSELSSGTDTQYF. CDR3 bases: TGTGCCGGCAGTGAACTTTCTAGCGGCACAGATACGCAGTATTTT.

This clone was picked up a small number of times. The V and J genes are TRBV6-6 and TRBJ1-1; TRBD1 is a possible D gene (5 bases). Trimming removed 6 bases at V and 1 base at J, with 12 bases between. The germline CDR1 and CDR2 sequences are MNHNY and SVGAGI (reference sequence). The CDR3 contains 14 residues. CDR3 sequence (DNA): TGTGCCAGCAGCCCCAGGGTGTCGAACACTGAAGCTTTCTTT. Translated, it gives CASSPRVSNTEAFF.

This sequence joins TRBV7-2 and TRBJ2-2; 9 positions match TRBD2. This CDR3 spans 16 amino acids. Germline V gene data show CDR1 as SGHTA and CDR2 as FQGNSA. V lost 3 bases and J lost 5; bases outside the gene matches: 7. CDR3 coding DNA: TGTGCCAGCAGCTTCGATAGCGGGAGTGGGACCGGGGAGCTGTTTTTT. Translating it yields CASSFDSGSGTGELFF. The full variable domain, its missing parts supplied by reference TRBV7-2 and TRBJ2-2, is GAGVSQSPSNKVTEKGKDVELRCDPISGHTALYWYRQSLGQGLEFLIYFQGNSAPDKSGLPSDRFSAERTGGSVSTLTIQRTQQEDSAVYLCASSFDSGSGTGELFFGEGSRLTVL.

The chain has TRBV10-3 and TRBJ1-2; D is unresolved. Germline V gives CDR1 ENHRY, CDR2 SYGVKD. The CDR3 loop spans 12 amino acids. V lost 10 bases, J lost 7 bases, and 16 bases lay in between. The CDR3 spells CASSEAERGYTF. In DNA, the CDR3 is TGTGCCAGTTCAGAGGCTGAGCGTGGCTACACCTTC.

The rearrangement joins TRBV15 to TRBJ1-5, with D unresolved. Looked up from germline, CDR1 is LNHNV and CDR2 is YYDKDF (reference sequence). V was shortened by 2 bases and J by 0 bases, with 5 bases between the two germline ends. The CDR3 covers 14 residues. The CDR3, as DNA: TGTGCCACCAGCAGAATTTATAGCAATCAGCCCCAGCATTTT. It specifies CATSRIYSNQPQHF.

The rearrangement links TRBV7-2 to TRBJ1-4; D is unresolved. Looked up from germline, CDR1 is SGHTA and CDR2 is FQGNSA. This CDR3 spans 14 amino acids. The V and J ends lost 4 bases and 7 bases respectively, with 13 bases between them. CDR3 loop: CASSSVQVSEKLFF. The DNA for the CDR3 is TGTGCCAGCAGCTCCGTCCAGGTTTCTGAAAAACTGTTTTTT.

The CDR3 DNA reads as TGTGCCAGCAGTGGGGGTCTAGCGGGAAGAGATACGCAGTATTTT. This translates into CASSGGLAGRDTQYF. The chain uses TRBV28 and TRBJ2-3, with 9 positions matching TRBD2. Trimming took 5 bases from V and 5 from J; bases not matched to a gene: 8. The CDR3 runs to 15 residues. Germline V lookup: CDR1 MDHEN, CDR2 SYDVKM.

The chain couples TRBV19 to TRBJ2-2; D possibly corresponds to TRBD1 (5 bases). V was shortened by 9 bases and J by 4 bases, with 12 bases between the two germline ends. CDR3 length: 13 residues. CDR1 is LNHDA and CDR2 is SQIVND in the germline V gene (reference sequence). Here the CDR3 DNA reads TGTGCCAGCCTGGGGCAGAGCACCGGGGAGCTGTTTTTT. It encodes CASLGQSTGELFF.

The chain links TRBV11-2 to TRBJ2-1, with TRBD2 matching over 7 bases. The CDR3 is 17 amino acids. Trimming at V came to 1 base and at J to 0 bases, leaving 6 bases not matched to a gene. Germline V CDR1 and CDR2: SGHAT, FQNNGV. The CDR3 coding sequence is TGTGCCAGCAGCTTAGTCCTAGCGGTAAGCTCCTACAATGAGCAGTTCTTC. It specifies CASSLVLAVSSYNEQFF.

CDR3 loop: CASSLGSRFNEQFF. The CDR3 DNA reads as TGTGCCAGCAGCTTGGGTAGCCGGTTCAATGAGCAGTTCTTC. This rearrangement joins TRBV5-4 to TRBJ2-1; D not resolved. Germline V gene sequence: CDR1 SGHNT, CDR2 YYREEE (reference sequence). V lost 0 bases and J 6 bases, leaving 10 bases between the germline ends. The CDR3 has 14 residues.

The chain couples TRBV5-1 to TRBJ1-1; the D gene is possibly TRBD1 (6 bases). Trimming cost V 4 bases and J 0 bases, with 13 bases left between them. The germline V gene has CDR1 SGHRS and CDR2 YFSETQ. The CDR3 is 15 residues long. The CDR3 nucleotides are TGCGCCAGCAGCCTGGCAAGGGGGATGAACACTGAAGCTTTCTTT. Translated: CASSLARGMNTEAFF.

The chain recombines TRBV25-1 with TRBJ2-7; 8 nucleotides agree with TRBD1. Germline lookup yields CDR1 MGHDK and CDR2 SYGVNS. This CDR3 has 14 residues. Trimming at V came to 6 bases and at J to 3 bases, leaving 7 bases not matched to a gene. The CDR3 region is CASRTDRGLYEQYF. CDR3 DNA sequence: TGTGCCAGCAGAACCGACAGGGGACTCTACGAGCAGTACTTC.

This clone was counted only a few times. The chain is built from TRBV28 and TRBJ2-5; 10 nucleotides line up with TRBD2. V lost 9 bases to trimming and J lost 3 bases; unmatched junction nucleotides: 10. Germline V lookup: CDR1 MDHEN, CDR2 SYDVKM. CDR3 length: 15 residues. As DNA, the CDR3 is TGTGCCAGTAGGAGGGCGCTAGCGGGAGAAGAGACCCAGTACTTC. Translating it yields CASRRALAGEETQYF.

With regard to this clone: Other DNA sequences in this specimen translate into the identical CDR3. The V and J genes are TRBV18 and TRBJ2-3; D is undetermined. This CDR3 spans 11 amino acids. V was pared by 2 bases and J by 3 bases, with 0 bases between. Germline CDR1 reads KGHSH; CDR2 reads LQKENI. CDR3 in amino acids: CASSPTDTQYF. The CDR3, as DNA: TGTGCCAGCTCACCAACAGATACGCAGTATTTT. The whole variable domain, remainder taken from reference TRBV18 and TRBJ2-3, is NAGVMQNPRHLVRRRGQEARLRCSPMKGHSHVYWYRQLPEEGLKFMVYLQKENIIDESGMPKERFSAEFPKEGPSILRIQQVVRGDSAAYFCASSPTDTQYFGPGTRLTVL.

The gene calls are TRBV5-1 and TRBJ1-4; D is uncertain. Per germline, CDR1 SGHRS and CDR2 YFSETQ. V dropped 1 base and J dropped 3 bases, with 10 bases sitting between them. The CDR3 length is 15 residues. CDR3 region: CASSLSGVANEKLFF. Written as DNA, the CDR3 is TGCGCCAGCAGCTTGTCCGGGGTGGCTAATGAAAAACTGTTTTTT.

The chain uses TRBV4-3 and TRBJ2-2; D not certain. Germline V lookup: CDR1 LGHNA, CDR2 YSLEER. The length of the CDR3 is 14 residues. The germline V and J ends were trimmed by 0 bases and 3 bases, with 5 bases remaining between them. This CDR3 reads CASSQEGYTGELFF. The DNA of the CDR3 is TGCGCCAGCAGCCAAGAAGGGTACACCGGGGAGCTGTTTTTT.